This T cell receptor (beta chain) derives from a study of metastatic and nonmetastatic thyroid tumors. Whole-study results and caveats: For both blood and tumor, malignant thyroid tumors reportedly showed significantly higher TCR beta diversity than benign nodules did.

This CDR3 comprises 15 residues. Germline CDR1 reads MNHEY; CDR2 reads SVGAGI. Trimming left V 0 bases short and J 12 bases short, with 20 bases between. This clone has at least ten counts. The target antigen is unknown. TCRdb reanalyzed the PCR reads via MiXCR. The table lists around 30,000 clones, roughly 13% of them singletons. Each patient went into thyroid surgery without having received any treatment. Sequencing was done on a sample of blood. The chain is built from TRBV6-5 and TRBJ1-1; D perhaps matches TRBD1 (5 bases). This TCR came from a female donor with papillary thyroid cancer or a benign thyroid nodule (not recorded which). Some clones in this sample may be carry-over from other donors' samples. As DNA, the CDR3 is TGTGCCAGCAGTTACTCCGGGACTTTACGGTCGGGAACTTTCTTT. Encoded protein: CASSYSGTLRSGTFF.